This T cell receptor (beta chain) comes out of a study of cytomegalovirus exposure and HLA in healthy donors. General observations from the study: A later analysis found that most CMV-associated TCR beta chains appeared HLA-restricted. Roughly uniform depth of sequencing across donors was assumed in presence/absence analyses. The productive fraction for most TCR beta V segments was about 90% or about 30% in an earlier analysis.

Note on this clone: Its cognate antigen is unknown.

60 Vbeta and 13 Jbeta primers were used in PCR. TCRdb's copy holds only in-frame clones and misses some; the assay was immunoSEQ multiplex PCR. In the table there are some 140,000 clones, roughly 78% of which are singletons. This CDR3 comprises 15 residues. Germline-derived CDR1 and CDR2 are SGHRS and YFSETQ. Trimming took off 4 bases at V and 0 bases at J, with 8 bases between the two ends. The receptor was derived from a man aged 35-49 years in good health and CMV-seropositive. The sequencing sample was made of PBMCs. The gene calls are TRBV5-1 and TRBJ1-6; D is unresolved. The CDR3 DNA follows: TGCGCCAGCAGCACACAGAGCTCCTATAATTCACCCCTCCACTTT. Residues: CASSTQSSYNSPLHF.